This T cell receptor (beta chain) was documented in a study of human T cells and chemical hapten exposure. As for the study in general: The study lasted approximately 25 weeks, and patients were dosed weekly with diphenylcyclopropenone on the scalp throughout. Each patch test put 0.01% DPC on the upper back, and results were read at 6 days. Findings and caveats of the study: The study found expanded TCRs formed significantly more large CDR3 similarity clusters than controls.

Described time point: patch test 2, 6 weeks after DPC sensitization. Specified treatment: therapeutic diphenylcyclopropenone sensitization with weekly scalp DPC. This clonotype has a count of ten or more. Its specificity is not known. The CDR3 totals 15 residues. The J segment lost 3 bases and the V segment lost 5 bases, leaving 6 bases of the junction unmatched. The germline V gene encodes CDR1 MNHNS and CDR2 SASEGT. Within the library, unique molecular identifiers were attached to each individual cDNA molecule. Each CDR3 protein gets one entry after TCRdb re-called the RACE reads with MiXCR. The sample shows some 80,000 distinct CDR3 sequences, around 9.6% of them seen only once.

Sequencing was performed on whole blood, taken in connection with sensitization to the hapten diphenylcyclopropenone (DPC). The J gene is TRBJ2-2, the V gene TRBV6-1; 7 bases line up with TRBD2. The origin of this receptor is a woman aged 25 to 39 with alopecia areata. Some clones in this sample may be carry-over from other donors' samples. The CDR3 sequence: CASSQSSGDTGELFF. The CDR3 nucleotides are TGTGCCAGCAGTCAATCGAGCGGGGACACCGGGGAGCTGTTTTTT.